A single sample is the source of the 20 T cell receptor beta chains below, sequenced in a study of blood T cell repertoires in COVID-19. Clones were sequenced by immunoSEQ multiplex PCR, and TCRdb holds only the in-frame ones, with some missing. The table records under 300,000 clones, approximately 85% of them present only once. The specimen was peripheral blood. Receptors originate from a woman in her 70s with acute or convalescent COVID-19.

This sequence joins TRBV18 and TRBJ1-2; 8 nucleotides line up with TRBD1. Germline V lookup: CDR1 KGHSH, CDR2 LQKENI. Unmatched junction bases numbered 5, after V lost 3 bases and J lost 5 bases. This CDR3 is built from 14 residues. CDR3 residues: CASSPPGQAYGYTF. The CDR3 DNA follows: TGTGCCAGCTCACCCCCGGGACAGGCGTATGGCTACACCTTC.

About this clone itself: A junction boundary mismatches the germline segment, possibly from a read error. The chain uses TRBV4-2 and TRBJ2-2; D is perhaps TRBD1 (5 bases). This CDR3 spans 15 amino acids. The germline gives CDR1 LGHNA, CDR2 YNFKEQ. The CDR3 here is CASSQGRAATGELFF. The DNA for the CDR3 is TGTGCCAGCAGTCAAGGCAGGGCGGCAACCGGGGAGCTGTTTTTT.

The CDR3: CASSEVPGTGGPGNTIYF. The CDR3 DNA follows: TGTGCCAGCAGTGAAGTCCCGGGGACAGGGGGCCCTGGAAACACCATATATTTT. This chain uses TRBV2 with TRBJ1-3; the match to TRBD1 covers 12 bases. The CDR3 contains 18 residues. The V gene's germline CDR1 is SNHLY and CDR2 FYNNEI. V shed 1 base, J shed 2 bases, and the junction held 6 bases outside the gene matches. The complete variable domain, with remaining parts taken from reference TRBV2 and TRBJ1-3, reads EPEVTQTPSHQVTQMGQEVILRCVPISNHLYFYWYRQILGQKVEFLVSFYNNEISEKSEIFDDQFSVERPDGSNFTLKIRSTKLEDSAMYFCASSEVPGTGGPGNTIYFGEGSWLTVV.

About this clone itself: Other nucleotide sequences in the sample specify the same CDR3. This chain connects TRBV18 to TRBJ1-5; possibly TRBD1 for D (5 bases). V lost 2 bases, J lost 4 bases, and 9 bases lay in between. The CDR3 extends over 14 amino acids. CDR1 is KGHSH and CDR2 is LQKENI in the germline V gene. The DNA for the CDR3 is TGTGCCAGCTCACCAGGCACAGGTAATCAGCCCCAGCATTTT. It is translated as CASSPGTGNQPQHF. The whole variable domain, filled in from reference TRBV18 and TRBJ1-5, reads NAGVMQNPRHLVRRRGQEARLRCSPMKGHSHVYWYRQLPEEGLKFMVYLQKENIIDESGMPKERFSAEFPKEGPSILRIQQVVRGDSAAYFCASSPGTGNQPQHFGDGTRLSIL.

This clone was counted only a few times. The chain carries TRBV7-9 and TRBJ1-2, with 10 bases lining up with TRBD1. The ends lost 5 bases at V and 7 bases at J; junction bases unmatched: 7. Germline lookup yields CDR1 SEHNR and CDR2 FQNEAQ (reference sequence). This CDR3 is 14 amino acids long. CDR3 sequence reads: CASSRDRGAGGYTF. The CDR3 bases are TGTGCCAGCAGCCGGGACAGGGGAGCGGGTGGCTACACCTTC.

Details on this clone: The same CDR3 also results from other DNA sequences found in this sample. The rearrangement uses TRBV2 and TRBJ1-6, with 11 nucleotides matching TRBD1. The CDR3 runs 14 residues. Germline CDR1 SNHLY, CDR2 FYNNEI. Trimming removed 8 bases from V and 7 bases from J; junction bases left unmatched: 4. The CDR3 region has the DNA TGTGCCAGCGGGGGACAGGGGGGAAATTCACCCCTCCACTTT. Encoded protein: CASGGQGGNSPLHF. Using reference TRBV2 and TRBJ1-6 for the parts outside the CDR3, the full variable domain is EPEVTQTPSHQVTQMGQEVILRCVPISNHLYFYWYRQILGQKVEFLVSFYNNEISEKSEIFDDQFSVERPDGSNFTLKIRSTKLEDSAMYFCASGGQGGNSPLHFGNGTRLTVT.

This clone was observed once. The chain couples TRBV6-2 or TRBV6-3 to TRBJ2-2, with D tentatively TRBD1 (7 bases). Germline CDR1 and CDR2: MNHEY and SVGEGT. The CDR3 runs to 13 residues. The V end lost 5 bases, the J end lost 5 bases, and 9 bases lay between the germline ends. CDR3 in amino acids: CASSPGGTGELFF. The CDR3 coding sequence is TGTGCCAGCAGTCCAGGGGGGACCGGGGAGCTGTTTTTT.

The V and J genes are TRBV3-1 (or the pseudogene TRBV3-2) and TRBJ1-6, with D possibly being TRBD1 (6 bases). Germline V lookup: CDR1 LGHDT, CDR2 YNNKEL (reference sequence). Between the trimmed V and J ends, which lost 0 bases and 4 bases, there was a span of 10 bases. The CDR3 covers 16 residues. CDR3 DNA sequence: TGTGCCAGCAGCCAAGAAGGGGGGGAGTATAATTCACCCCTCCACTTT. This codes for CASSQEGGEYNSPLHF.

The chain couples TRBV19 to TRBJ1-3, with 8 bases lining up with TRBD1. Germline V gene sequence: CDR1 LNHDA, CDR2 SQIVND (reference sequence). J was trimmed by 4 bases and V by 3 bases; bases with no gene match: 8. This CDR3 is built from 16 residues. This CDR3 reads CASSMAGTGGGNTIYF. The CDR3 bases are TGTGCCAGTAGTATGGCCGGGACAGGTGGCGGAAACACCATATATTTT.

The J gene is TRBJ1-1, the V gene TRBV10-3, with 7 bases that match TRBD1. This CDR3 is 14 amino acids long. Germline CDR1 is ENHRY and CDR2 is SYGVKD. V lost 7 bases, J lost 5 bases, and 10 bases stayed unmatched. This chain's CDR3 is CAITPTGLGTEAFF. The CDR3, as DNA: TGTGCCATCACCCCGACAGGGTTGGGTACTGAAGCTTTCTTT.

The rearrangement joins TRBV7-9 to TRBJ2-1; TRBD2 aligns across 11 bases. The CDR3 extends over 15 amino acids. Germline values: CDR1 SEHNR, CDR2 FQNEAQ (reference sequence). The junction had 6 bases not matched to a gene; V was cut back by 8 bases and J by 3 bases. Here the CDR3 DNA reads TGTGCCAGCGGCAAGGGACTAGCGGACTACAATGAGCAGTTCTTC. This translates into CASGKGLADYNEQFF.

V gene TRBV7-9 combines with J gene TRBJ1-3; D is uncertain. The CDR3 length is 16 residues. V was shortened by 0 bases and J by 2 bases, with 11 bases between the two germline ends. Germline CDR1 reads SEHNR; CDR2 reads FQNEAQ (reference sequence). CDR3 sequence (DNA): TGTGCCAGCAGCTTAGCGGGGAGTCGCCCTGGAAACACCATATATTTT. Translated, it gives CASSLAGSRPGNTIYF.

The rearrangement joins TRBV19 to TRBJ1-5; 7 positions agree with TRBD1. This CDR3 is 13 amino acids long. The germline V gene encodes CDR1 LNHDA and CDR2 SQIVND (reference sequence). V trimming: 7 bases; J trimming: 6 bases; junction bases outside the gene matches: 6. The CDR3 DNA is TGTGCCAGTAAGGAACAGGGGCCTCAGCCCCAGCATTTT. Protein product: CASKEQGPQPQHF. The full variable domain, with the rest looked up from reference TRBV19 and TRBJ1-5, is DGGITQSPKYLFRKEGQNVTLSCEQNLNHDAMYWYRQDPGQGLRLIYYSQIVNDFQKGDIAEGYSVSREKKESFPLTVTSAQKNPTAFYLCASKEQGPQPQHFGDGTRLSIL.

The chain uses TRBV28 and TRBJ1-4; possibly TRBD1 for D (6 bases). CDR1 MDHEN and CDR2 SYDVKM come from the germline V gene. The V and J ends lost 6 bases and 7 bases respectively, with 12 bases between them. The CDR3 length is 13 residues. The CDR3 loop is CASRPYRVEKLFF. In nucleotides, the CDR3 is TGTGCCAGCAGACCATACAGGGTTGAAAAACTGTTTTTT.

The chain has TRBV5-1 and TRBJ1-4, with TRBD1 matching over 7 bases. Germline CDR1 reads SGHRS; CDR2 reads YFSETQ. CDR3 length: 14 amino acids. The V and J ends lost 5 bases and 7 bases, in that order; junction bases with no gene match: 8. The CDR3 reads CASSPAGTAEKLFF. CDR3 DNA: TGCGCCAGCAGTCCCGCCGGGACAGCTGAAAAACTGTTTTTT.

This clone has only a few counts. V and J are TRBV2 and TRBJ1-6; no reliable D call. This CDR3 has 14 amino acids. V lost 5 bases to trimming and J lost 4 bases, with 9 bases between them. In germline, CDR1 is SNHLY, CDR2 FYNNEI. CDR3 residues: CASSSRGYNSPLHF. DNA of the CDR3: TGTGCCAGCAGTTCGAGAGGATATAATTCACCCCTCCACTTT.

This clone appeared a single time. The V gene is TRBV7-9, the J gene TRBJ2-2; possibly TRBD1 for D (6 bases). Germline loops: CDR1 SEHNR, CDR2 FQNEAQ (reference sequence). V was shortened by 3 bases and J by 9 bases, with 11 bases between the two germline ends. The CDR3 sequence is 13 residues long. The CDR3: CASSFPQGRELFF. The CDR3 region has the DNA TGTGCCAGCAGCTTTCCACAGGGACGGGAGCTGTTTTTT.

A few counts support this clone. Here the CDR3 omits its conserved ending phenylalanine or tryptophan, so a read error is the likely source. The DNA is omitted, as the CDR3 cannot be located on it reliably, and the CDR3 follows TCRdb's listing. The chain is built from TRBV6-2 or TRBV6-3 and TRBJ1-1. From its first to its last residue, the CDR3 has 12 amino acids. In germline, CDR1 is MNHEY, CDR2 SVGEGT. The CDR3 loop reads CASSTDWGVSIV.

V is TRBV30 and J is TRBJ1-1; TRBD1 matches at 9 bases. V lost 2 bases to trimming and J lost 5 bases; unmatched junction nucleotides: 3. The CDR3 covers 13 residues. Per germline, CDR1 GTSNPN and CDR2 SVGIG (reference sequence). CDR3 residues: CAWSRGQGTEAFF. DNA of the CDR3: TGTGCCTGGAGTAGGGGACAGGGTACTGAAGCTTTCTTT.

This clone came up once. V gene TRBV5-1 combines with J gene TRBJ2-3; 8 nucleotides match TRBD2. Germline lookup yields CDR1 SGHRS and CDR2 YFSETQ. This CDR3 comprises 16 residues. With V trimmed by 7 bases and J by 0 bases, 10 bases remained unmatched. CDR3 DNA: TGCGCCAGCCAAAAACAAATAGCGGGGAGCACAGATACGCAGTATTTT. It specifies CASQKQIAGSTDTQYF.